Given below is one T cell receptor beta chain in context. This sample was included in a study of blood T cell repertoires in COVID-19. About the research overall: COVID-19 samples collected from the United States, Italy and Spain covered acute and convalescent phases. The analysed material was cDNA or gDNA that came from T cells, B-cell-depleted T cells, or PBMCs.

V lost 5 bases and J 1 base, leaving 11 bases between the germline ends. Per germline, CDR1 LNHDA and CDR2 SQIVND (reference sequence). This CDR3 is built from 15 residues. Per the original data handling: For nucleated cells, counts were estimated from reference gene primer amplification. Assay: immunoSEQ multiplex PCR; the TCRdb copy retains only in-frame clones and omits some. The V and J calls and clone size are taken from that table; D and trimming were inferred from the DNA. The repertoire includes 90,000 or so clones, about 89% of them detected once, and roughly 1.8% sits in the top ten. The clonotype was recovered from a human donor with active COVID-19. The donor label of this sample is uncertain. Sequences were obtained from peripheral blood. The rearrangement uses TRBV19 and TRBJ2-2; tentatively, D is TRBD2 (6 bases). The DNA for the CDR3 is TGTGCCAGTAGTTCATCGGGAGAGAACACCGGGGAGCTGTTTTTT. Encoded protein: CASSSSGENTGELFF. The variable domain in full, with the rest retrieved from reference TRBV19 and TRBJ2-2, is DGGITQSPKYLFRKEGQNVTLSCEQNLNHDAMYWYRQDPGQGLRLIYYSQIVNDFQKGDIAEGYSVSREKKESFPLTVTSAQKNPTAFYLCASSSSGENTGELFFGEGSRLTVL.